This T cell receptor beta chain is from a study of OX40 agonist ivuxolimab in advanced cancers. About the study: One hepatocellular carcinoma and two cutaneous melanoma patients partially responded.

The study, taken as a whole, reports: Within 6 weeks, CD4+ and CD8+ blood T cells expanded clonally at 0.1 to 3.0 mg/kg.

TCRdb's copy holds only in-frame clones and misses some; the assay was immunoSEQ multiplex PCR. In the table there are 59,000 or so clones, roughly 82% of which are singletons. This clone was recorded many times. Antigen unknown. The CDR3 consists of 14 residues. The V gene lost 3 bases and the J gene lost 8 bases, with 16 bases spanning the gap. The germline CDR1 and CDR2 sequences are LNHDA and SQIVND (reference sequence). This TCR was sampled from an adult with an advanced solid tumor such as melanoma, head and neck, liver or kidney cancer. The chain recombines TRBV19 with TRBJ1-2, with D perhaps matching TRBD1 (5 bases). Specimen: CD4+ or CD8+ T cells sorted from blood, collected in a trial of the OX40 agonist ivuxolimab. The CDR3, as DNA: TGTGCCAGTAGTATGGGGACGAGGGCTTGGGGCTACACCTTC. It yields the protein CASSMGTRAWGYTF.